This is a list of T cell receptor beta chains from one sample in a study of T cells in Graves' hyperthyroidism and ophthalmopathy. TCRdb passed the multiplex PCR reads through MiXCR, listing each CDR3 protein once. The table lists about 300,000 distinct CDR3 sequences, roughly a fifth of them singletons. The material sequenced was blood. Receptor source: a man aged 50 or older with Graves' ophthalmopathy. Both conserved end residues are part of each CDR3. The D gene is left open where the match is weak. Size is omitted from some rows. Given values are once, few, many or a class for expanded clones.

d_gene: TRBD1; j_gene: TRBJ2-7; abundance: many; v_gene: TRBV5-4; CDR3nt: TGTGCCAGCAGCTTGCGACAGGGGGCACTGATCTACGAGCAGTACTTC; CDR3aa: CASSLRQGALIYEQYF
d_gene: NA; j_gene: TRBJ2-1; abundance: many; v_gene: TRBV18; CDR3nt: TGTGCCAGCTCACCACCGGGAGAGCAGTTCTTC; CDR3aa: CASSPPGEQFF
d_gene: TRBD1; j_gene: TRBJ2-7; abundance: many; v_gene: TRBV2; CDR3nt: TGTGCCAGCACTTGGGACAGCACCTACGAGCAGTACTTC; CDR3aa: CASTWDSTYEQYF
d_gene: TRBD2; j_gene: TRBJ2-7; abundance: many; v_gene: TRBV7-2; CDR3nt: TGTGCCAGCAGCCCTGGACTAGCGGGAGGAGGGGCCTACGAGCAGTACTTC; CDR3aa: CASSPGLAGGGAYEQYF
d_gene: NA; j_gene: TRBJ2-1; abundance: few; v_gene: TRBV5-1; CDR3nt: TGCGCCAGCAGCTTGCCTCCTCAGGGGAATGAGCAGTTCTTC; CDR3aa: CASSLPPQGNEQFF
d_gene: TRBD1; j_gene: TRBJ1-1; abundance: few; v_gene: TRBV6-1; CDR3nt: TGTGCCAGCAGTGAAAAGCTTCCAGGGGGGGGGACTGAAGCTTTCTTT; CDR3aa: CASSEKLPGGGTEAFF
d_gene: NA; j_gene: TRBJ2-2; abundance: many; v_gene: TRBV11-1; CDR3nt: TGTGCCAGCAGCTTGTTGCAGGGGTTGGCCGGGGAGCTGTTTTTT; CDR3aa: CASSLLQGLAGELFF
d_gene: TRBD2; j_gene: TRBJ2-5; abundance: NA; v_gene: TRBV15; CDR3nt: TGTGCCACCAGCCCCGGGGGACTAGCGGGAGGTAACCAAGAGACCCAGTACTTC; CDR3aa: CATSPGGLAGGNQETQYF
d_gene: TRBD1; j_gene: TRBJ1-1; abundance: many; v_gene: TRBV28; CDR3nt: TGTGCCAGCAGTTACCTACGGGGACAGGGGGTCGGAGCTTTCTTT; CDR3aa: CASSYLRGQGVGAFF
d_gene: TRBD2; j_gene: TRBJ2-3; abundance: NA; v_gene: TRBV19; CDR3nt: TGTGCCAGTAGCCTATCGGGACTAGCGGGACCGAGCACAGATACGCAGTATTTT; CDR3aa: CASSLSGLAGPSTDTQYF
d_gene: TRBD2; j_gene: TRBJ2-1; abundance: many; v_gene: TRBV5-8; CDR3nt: TGTGCCAGCAGCTTATTTCAGGGAGGGAATGAGCAGTTCTTC; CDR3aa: CASSLFQGGNEQFF
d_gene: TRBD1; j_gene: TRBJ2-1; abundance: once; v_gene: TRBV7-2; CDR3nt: TGTGCCAGCAGCTTATGGACAGGGGGCAATGAGCAGTTCTTC; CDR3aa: CASSLWTGGNEQFF
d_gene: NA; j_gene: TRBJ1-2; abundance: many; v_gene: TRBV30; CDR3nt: TGTGCCTGGGGTGAAAACTATGGCTACACCTTC; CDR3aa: CAWGENYGYTF
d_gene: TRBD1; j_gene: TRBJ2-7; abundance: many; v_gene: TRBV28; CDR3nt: TGTGCCAGCAGTTGGCCCTTTGACCAGGGGGAATCCTACGAGCAGTACTTC; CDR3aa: CASSWPFDQGESYEQYF
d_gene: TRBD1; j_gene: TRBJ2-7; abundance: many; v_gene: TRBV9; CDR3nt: TGTGCCAGCAGCCCCTCCGGGACAGGGCGCGAGCAGTACTTC; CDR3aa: CASSPSGTGREQYF